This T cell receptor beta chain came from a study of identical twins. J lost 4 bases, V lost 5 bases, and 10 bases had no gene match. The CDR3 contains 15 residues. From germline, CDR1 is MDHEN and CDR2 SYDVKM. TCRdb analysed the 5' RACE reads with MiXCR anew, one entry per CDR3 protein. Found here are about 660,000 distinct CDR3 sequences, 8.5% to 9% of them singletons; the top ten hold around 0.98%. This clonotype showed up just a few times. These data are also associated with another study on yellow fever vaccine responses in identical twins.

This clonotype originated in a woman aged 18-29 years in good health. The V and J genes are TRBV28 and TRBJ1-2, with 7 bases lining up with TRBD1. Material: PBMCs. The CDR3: CASSLRDREAYGYTF. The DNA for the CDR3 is TGTGCCAGCAGTCTAAGAGACAGGGAGGCCTATGGCTACACCTTC.